The clone carrying this TCR beta chain was detected many times. These data come from a study of human T cells and chemical hapten exposure. CDR1 and CDR2 (germline): LNHDA, SQIVND (reference sequence). V lost 4 bases to trimming and J lost 3 bases, with 9 bases between them. The CDR3 is made up of 14 amino acids. Time point defined: pre-sensitization, week 0. Stated treatment: therapeutic diphenylcyclopropenone sensitization with weekly scalp DPC. As originally analysed: The median was about 96,000 TCRs per sample, ranging about 20,000 to 690,600. A single record per CDR3 protein comes from TCRdb applying MiXCR to the RACE reads. The authors' filters were not applied to this entry. The data show tens of thousands of distinct CDR3 sequences, roughly 9.8% seen once.

The chain combines TRBV19 with TRBJ2-2; D call uncertain. The sample was whole blood, taken in connection with sensitization to the hapten diphenylcyclopropenone (DPC). This receptor was obtained from a woman aged 45-60 years with alopecia areata. Some clones in this sample may be carry-over from other donors' samples. The CDR3 loop is CASSRSLDTGELFF. In DNA form, the CDR3 reads TGTGCCAGTAGTAGAAGTCTGGACACCGGGGAGCTGTTTTTT.